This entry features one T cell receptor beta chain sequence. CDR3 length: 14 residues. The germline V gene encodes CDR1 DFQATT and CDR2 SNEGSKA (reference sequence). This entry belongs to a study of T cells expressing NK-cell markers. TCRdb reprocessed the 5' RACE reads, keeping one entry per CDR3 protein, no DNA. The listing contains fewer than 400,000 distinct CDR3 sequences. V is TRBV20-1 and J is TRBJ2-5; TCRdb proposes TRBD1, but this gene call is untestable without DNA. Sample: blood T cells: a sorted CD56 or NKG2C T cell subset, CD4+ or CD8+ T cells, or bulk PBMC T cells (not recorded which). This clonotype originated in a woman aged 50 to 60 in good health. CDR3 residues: CSALDSKLQETQYF.